Reported below is one T cell receptor (beta chain). Its recognized antigen is unknown. Within one base of it there is no much larger clone, and no base qualities were kept. The sample belongs to a study of T cells in localized non-small cell lung cancer (dated by TCRdb to 2019 to 2021). Study-level background: T cell repertoires of hundreds of early-stage NSCLC patients were analyzed, with tumors being compared against uninvolved tumor-adjacent lungs. All 240 or so NSCLC patients in the cohort were treatment-naive and had localized lung tumors that were resected. NSCLC patients had a mean age of approximately 66 years, and 129 were male and about 98 female.

The CDR3 goes from the cysteine to the phenylalanine over 12 residues. Kept here is only the CDR3 DNA, which spans 36 bases and is read in frame from base 1. Deletion took 4 bases off V and 4 bases off J, with a span of 8 bases between the germline ends. CDR1 and CDR2 were assigned from the germline V gene (reference sequence) as GTSNPN and SVGIG. At diagnosis, tumor, uninvolved tumor-adjacent lung and peripheral blood were collected and then preserved as a mix of FFPE and fresh-frozen material. Blood samples were analyzed as peripheral blood mononuclear cells for TCR repertoire profiling. The immunoSEQ Assay was used to sequence TCR beta CDR3 regions from DNA. The study's processing was this. To compute T cell density, TCR beta template counts were normalized to usable DNA, which was estimated by amplifying housekeeping genes. Richness was estimated with the preseqR package, extrapolating to 400,000 templates for PBMC samples and 120,000 templates for tissue samples. Clonality was taken to be one minus Pielou's evenness. Differential abundance testing on productive amino-acid clonotypes, with a minimum total count of 5 and an alpha of 0.1, was used to identify tissue-enriched TCRs. The Jaccard Index and the Morisita Overlap Index were used to measure repertoire overlap between compartments. GLIPH grouped TCR beta CDR3s together with public tetramer-defined viral CDR3s, and a viral motif had to include at least three viral sequences and show V-gene enrichment. In TCRdb, the immuneACCESS table is reduced to in-frame sequences with V and J assigned. These tables do not hold every clone; where another copy was compared, an unresolved V gene accounts for under half, and the others remain unexplained. Clone size and V and J calls were adopted from that table, with D and trimming inferred from the DNA. In all, the sample holds about 19,000 clones, and 80% to 95% of those were seen once. Less than 4.5% of the sample belongs to the ten largest clones.

The research as a whole found: Because multi-region tumor sequencing was not performed, intratumor heterogeneity could not be ruled out. Of the top 100 tumor clones, a median of 57 were detected in paired uninvolved adjacent lung; approximately 28 were also among that lung's top 100. Because the study design was exploratory, TCR variables were selected using unadjusted p-values without false-discovery rate correction. The highest T cell clonality was observed in uninvolved tumor-adjacent lung, where clonality exceeded that of tumor, suggesting that antigenic responses were more focused in uninvolved tumor-adjacent lung. Higher T cell density in blood was associated with longer overall survival, whereas higher clonality in adjacent lung was associated with shorter survival.

Sample: peripheral blood, taken before any cancer treatment. In this chain, TRBV30 is recombined with TRBJ2-1; 5 matching bases give a weak D call of TRBD2. The source is a male donor older than 55 with stage I squamous cell lung carcinoma. The DNA sequence is given as TGTGCCTGGAATACGGGATACAATGAGCAGTTCTTC. The resulting protein is CAWNTGYNEQFF.